Listed below are T cell receptor beta chains from one sample, sequenced in a study of regulatory T cells in long-lasting Graves disease. TCRdb reprocessed the multiplex PCR reads via MiXCR and lists one record per CDR3 protein. The sample includes 400,000 to 500,000 distinct CDR3 sequences, around a fifth of them seen just once. The starting material was peripheral blood mononuclear cells (PBMCs), obtained when the disease was refractory, from a patient treated with antithyroid drugs. The receptors derive from a female donor with Graves disease. CDR3s include the opening cysteine and the closing phenylalanine or tryptophan. Fields, in order: J gene, clone size, D gene, V gene, CDR3 protein, CDR3 DNA. A D gene is named only where the DNA matches it firmly. Expanded clones are given a class, and other clones once, few, many or no size at all.

j_gene: TRBJ1-5; abundance: few; d_gene: -; v_gene: TRBV28; CDR3aa: CASSWLQVAQPQHF; CDR3nt: TGTGCCAGCAGTTGGTTACAGGTAGCACAGCCCCAGCATTTT
j_gene: TRBJ2-5; abundance: few; d_gene: -; v_gene: TRBV24-1; CDR3aa: CATSGGHEETQYF; CDR3nt: TGTGCCACCAGTGGAGGGCACGAAGAGACCCAGTACTTC
j_gene: TRBJ2-3; abundance: -; d_gene: TRBD1; v_gene: TRBV20-1; CDR3aa: CSARDYSGQGSTDTQYF; CDR3nt: TGCAGTGCTAGAGATTATTCGGGACAGGGAAGCACAGATACGCAGTATTTT
j_gene: TRBJ1-4; abundance: few; d_gene: -; v_gene: TRBV7-2; CDR3aa: CASSPSGAVGEKLFF; CDR3nt: TGTGCCAGCAGCCCTTCGGGGGCGGTAGGCGAAAAACTGTTTTTT
j_gene: TRBJ2-1; abundance: few; d_gene: TRBD2; v_gene: TRBV28; CDR3aa: CASSPISGRAGNEQFF; CDR3nt: TGTGCCAGCAGTCCCATCAGCGGGAGGGCTGGGAATGAGCAGTTCTTC
j_gene: TRBJ1-5; abundance: few; d_gene: -; v_gene: TRBV7-8; CDR3aa: CASSSRGRAPNQPQHF; CDR3nt: TGTGCCAGCAGCTCCCGAGGAAGGGCCCCCAATCAGCCCCAGCATTTT
j_gene: TRBJ1-4; abundance: -; d_gene: -; v_gene: TRBV18; CDR3aa: CASSPPGALGEKLFF; CDR3nt: TGTGCCAGCTCACCACCAGGAGCCTTAGGGGAAAAACTGTTTTTT
j_gene: TRBJ1-5; abundance: few; d_gene: TRBD1; v_gene: TRBV3-1; CDR3aa: CASSQEPTGFQPQHF; CDR3nt: TGTGCCAGCAGCCAAGAACCGACAGGGTTTCAGCCCCAGCATTTT
j_gene: TRBJ1-5; abundance: many; d_gene: -; v_gene: TRBV28; CDR3aa: CASGGSGGYQPQHF; CDR3nt: TGTGCCAGCGGGGGGTCGGGGGGCTATCAGCCCCAGCATTTT
j_gene: TRBJ2-2; abundance: many; d_gene: -; v_gene: TRBV6-1; CDR3aa: CASSQGYTGELFF; CDR3nt: TGTGCCAGCAGTCAGGGCTACACCGGGGAGCTGTTTTTT
j_gene: TRBJ1-1; abundance: many; d_gene: -; v_gene: TRBV11-3; CDR3aa: CASSSRTGIEAFF; CDR3nt: TGTGCCAGCAGCTCCCGGACTGGGATCGAAGCTTTCTTT
j_gene: TRBJ2-6; abundance: many; d_gene: -; v_gene: TRBV11-2; CDR3aa: CASTLGPTWVLTF; CDR3nt: TGTGCCAGCACCTTAGGGCCGACGTGGGTCCTGACTTTC
j_gene: TRBJ2-1; abundance: few; d_gene: TRBD2; v_gene: TRBV11-2; CDR3aa: CASSPTLGTSSYNEQFF; CDR3nt: TGTGCCAGCAGTCCAACTCTCGGGACTAGCAGTTACAATGAGCAGTTCTTC
j_gene: TRBJ2-6; abundance: few; d_gene: -; v_gene: TRBV19; CDR3aa: CASSIPGLLLSGANVLTF; CDR3nt: TGTGCCAGTAGTATACCGGGGTTACTCCTCTCTGGGGCCAACGTCCTGACTTTC
j_gene: TRBJ2-3; abundance: once; d_gene: TRBD1; v_gene: TRBV11-2; CDR3aa: CASSLLALGQGYGDTQYF; CDR3nt: TGTGCCAGCAGCCTCCTAGCCCTCGGACAGGGGTATGGAGATACGCAGTATTTT
j_gene: TRBJ2-2; abundance: many; d_gene: TRBD2; v_gene: TRBV29-1; CDR3aa: CSVDNGRTTGELFF; CDR3nt: TGCAGCGTTGACAACGGGAGGACTACCGGGGAGCTGTTTTTT
j_gene: TRBJ2-7; abundance: once; d_gene: -; v_gene: TRBV4-3; CDR3aa: CASSQDRESRSLNYEQYF; CDR3nt: TGCGCCAGCAGCCAAGATCGGGAGAGCAGATCCCTCAACTACGAGCAGTACTTC
j_gene: TRBJ2-2; abundance: many; d_gene: -; v_gene: TRBV28; CDR3aa: CASSQRITGELFF; CDR3nt: TGTGCCAGCAGTCAACGGATCACCGGGGAGCTGTTTTTT
j_gene: TRBJ1-5; abundance: few; d_gene: TRBD1; v_gene: TRBV19; CDR3aa: CASSIGGTGNQPQHF; CDR3nt: TGTGCCAGTAGTATAGGAGGGACAGGTAATCAGCCCCAGCATTTT
j_gene: TRBJ2-2; abundance: few; d_gene: TRBD2; v_gene: TRBV12-3/TRBV12-4; CDR3aa: CASRAGEGVGELFF; CDR3nt: TGTGCCAGCAGAGCGGGAGAAGGCGTCGGGGAGCTGTTTTTT
j_gene: TRBJ1-2; abundance: few; d_gene: -; v_gene: TRBV7-2; CDR3aa: CASSSGPRDYGYTF; CDR3nt: TGTGCCAGCAGCTCGGGCCCTCGGGACTATGGCTACACCTTC
j_gene: TRBJ2-5; abundance: many; d_gene: TRBD1; v_gene: TRBV6-1; CDR3aa: CASRAPGQGAVGETQYF; CDR3nt: TGTGCCAGCAGGGCGCCGGGACAGGGGGCGGTTGGAGAGACCCAGTACTTC
j_gene: TRBJ1-1; abundance: few; d_gene: TRBD1; v_gene: TRBV5-1; CDR3aa: CASSLSPGGANTEAFF; CDR3nt: TGCGCCAGCAGCTTGTCTCCAGGGGGCGCGAACACTGAAGCTTTCTTT
j_gene: TRBJ2-4; abundance: many; d_gene: -; v_gene: TRBV28; CDR3aa: CASSLPAVGDIQYF; CDR3nt: TGTGCCAGCAGTTTGCCGGCGGTGGGAGACATTCAGTACTTC
j_gene: TRBJ1-2; abundance: many; d_gene: -; v_gene: TRBV28; CDR3aa: CASTKHRDGYGGGYGYTF; CDR3nt: TGTGCCAGCACCAAACACCGGGACGGGTATGGGGGTGGCTATGGCTACACCTTC
j_gene: TRBJ1-1; abundance: many; d_gene: -; v_gene: TRBV28; CDR3aa: CASSLNPGWNTEAFF; CDR3nt: TGTGCCAGCAGTTTAAACCCAGGGTGGAACACTGAAGCTTTCTTT
j_gene: TRBJ2-5; abundance: few; d_gene: -; v_gene: TRBV6-1; CDR3aa: CASSPRLGGQETQYF; CDR3nt: TGTGCCAGCAGCCCACGCCTTGGAGGCCAAGAGACCCAGTACTTC
j_gene: TRBJ2-6; abundance: -; d_gene: -; v_gene: TRBV6-2/TRBV6-3; CDR3aa: CASRSGAGANVLTF; CDR3nt: TGTGCCAGCAGGTCCGGGGCTGGGGCCAACGTCCTGACTTTC
j_gene: TRBJ2-7; abundance: many; d_gene: TRBD1; v_gene: TRBV12-3/TRBV12-4; CDR3aa: CASRRGTGITYEQYF; CDR3nt: TGTGCCAGCAGACGTGGGACAGGGATTACCTACGAGCAGTACTTC
j_gene: TRBJ2-6; abundance: few; d_gene: -; v_gene: TRBV5-6; CDR3aa: CASGSVNSGANVLTF; CDR3nt: TGTGCCAGCGGTAGCGTGAACTCTGGGGCCAACGTCCTGACTTTC
j_gene: TRBJ1-2; abundance: few; d_gene: TRBD1; v_gene: TRBV20-1; CDR3aa: CSATTGQGLGGYTF; CDR3nt: TGCAGTGCTACAACAGGACAGGGGCTCGGCGGCTACACCTTC
j_gene: TRBJ2-5; abundance: many; d_gene: TRBD1; v_gene: TRBV12-3/TRBV12-4; CDR3aa: CASSFGTTGGMETQYF; CDR3nt: TGTGCCAGCAGTTTCGGAACGACAGGGGGTATGGAGACCCAGTACTTC
j_gene: TRBJ1-4; abundance: many; d_gene: -; v_gene: TRBV15; CDR3aa: CATSRSGQNNEKLFF; CDR3nt: TGTGCCACCAGCAGATCCGGACAGAATAATGAAAAACTGTTTTTT
j_gene: TRBJ2-1; abundance: few; d_gene: -; v_gene: TRBV28; CDR3aa: CASSLTYGGLGNEQFF; CDR3nt: TGTGCCAGCAGTCTAACATACGGCGGATTAGGCAATGAGCAGTTCTTC
j_gene: TRBJ2-6; abundance: -; d_gene: -; v_gene: TRBV7-8; CDR3aa: CASSPGHIGRSAGANVLTF; CDR3nt: TGTGCCAGCAGCCCGGGACACATCGGGAGGAGCGCTGGGGCCAACGTCCTGACTTTC
j_gene: TRBJ2-7; abundance: -; d_gene: -; v_gene: TRBV19; CDR3aa: CASSTGGGSGEQYF; CDR3nt: TGTGCCAGTAGTACAGGTGGGGGGTCGGGCGAGCAGTACTTC
j_gene: TRBJ2-1; abundance: few; d_gene: TRBD2; v_gene: TRBV2; CDR3aa: CASRGLAGFNEQFF; CDR3nt: TGTGCCAGCAGGGGACTAGCGGGGTTCAATGAGCAGTTCTTC
j_gene: TRBJ1-5; abundance: many; d_gene: -; v_gene: TRBV3-1; CDR3aa: CASSQPGQPQHF; CDR3nt: TGTGCCAGCAGCCAGCCAGGACAGCCCCAGCATTTT
j_gene: TRBJ1-2; abundance: -; d_gene: -; v_gene: TRBV5-1; CDR3aa: CASSLADLGIDYGYTF; CDR3nt: TGCGCCAGCAGCTTGGCCGATTTGGGAATCGACTATGGCTACACCTTC
j_gene: TRBJ2-7; abundance: many; d_gene: -; v_gene: TRBV12-3/TRBV12-4; CDR3aa: CASSLSVTGKYEQYF; CDR3nt: TGTGCCAGCAGTTTGTCCGTTACGGGGAAATACGAGCAGTACTTC
j_gene: TRBJ2-7; abundance: -; d_gene: TRBD1; v_gene: TRBV4-1; CDR3aa: CASSHTYGIRGYEQYF; CDR3nt: TGCGCCAGCAGCCATACATACGGGATCAGGGGGTACGAGCAGTACTTC